This T cell receptor (beta chain) was documented in a study of graft-versus-host responses after intestinal transplantation. V shed 1 base, J shed 1 base, and the junction held 5 bases outside the gene matches. This CDR3 spans 16 amino acids. Germline V CDR1 and CDR2: SQVTM, ANQGSEA. The repertoire was sequenced with immunoSEQ multiplex PCR; TCRdb's copy has only in-frame clones and lacks some. Among fewer than 70,000 clones listed, roughly 92% were seen once. The material sequenced was bone marrow, taken almost 750 days after intestinal transplantation. The V and J genes are TRBV29-1 and TRBJ1-4, with 8 bases aligning to TRBD1. The TCR was taken from a human patient who received an intestinal transplant, so some T cells may come from the graft donor. The CDR3 protein is CSVEVAGGITNEKLFF. CDR3 coding DNA: TGCAGCGTTGAAGTGGCAGGGGGCATAACTAATGAAAAACTGTTTTTT.